This note documents a single TCR beta chain sequence. The antigen remains undetermined. The CDR3 ends on some other residue instead of the conserved phenylalanine or tryptophan, so this is likely a read error. The length of the CDR3 is 15 residues. The germline V and J ends were trimmed by 2 bases and 3 bases, with 14 bases remaining between them. The V gene's germline CDR1 is MNHEY and CDR2 SVGEGT. This specimen comes from a study of prognosis after radiotherapy for stage I lung cancer. In the study overall: In the span from early 2018 to early 2019, stage I non-small cell lung cancer patients were enrolled. Study-level results: Any tumor specificity that the expanded TCR clones may have had was not determined. Before stereotactic body radiation therapy the median unique TCR clone count was approximately 10,000, and afterwards it fell to 6,000 to 7,500.

Genomic DNA was subjected to two-round multiplex PCR for amplification of TCR beta CDR3. Amplification in first-round PCR relied on primers specific to each TRBV and TRBJ gene. TCRdb itself ran the multiplex PCR reads through MiXCR, one entry per CDR3 protein. The data contain some 14,000 distinct CDR3 sequences, roughly 27% of them singletons. The TCR was taken from a donor over 45 with non-small cell lung cancer. This specimen consisted of PBMCs, obtained before or after stereotactic body radiation therapy (not recorded which). The rearrangement links TRBV6-2 or TRBV6-3 to TRBJ2-7; D might be TRBD2 (5 bases). The DNA for the CDR3 is TGTGCCAGCAGTTACAGTCATCTCGACTACTACGAGCAGTACTTA. It is translated as CASSYSHLDYYEQYL.